The 19 T cell receptor beta chains in this list originate from one sample, sequenced in a study of blood T cell repertoires in COVID-19. Sequencing was performed with immunoSEQ multiplex PCR; in TCRdb, only in-frame clones are kept and a portion is missing. Of around 25,000 clones listed, around 83% were seen once; the top ten hold about 25%. Sequencing input: peripheral blood. These receptors were taken from a man in his 70s with active COVID-19.

This chain connects TRBV24-1 to TRBJ2-3; D remains unclear. The CDR3 has 12 amino acids. CDR1 and CDR2 from the germline V gene are KGHDR and SFDVKD. Trimming pared 7 bases from V and 1 base from J, leaving 5 bases between. CDR3 amino acids: CATSRGTDTQYF. CDR3 bases: TGTGCCACCAGCCGGGGCACAGATACGCAGTATTTT.

This chain connects TRBV3-1 (or the pseudogene TRBV3-2) to TRBJ2-7; 9 bases are a match to TRBD2. Losses at the gene ends were 1 base for V and 5 bases for J; bases not matched to a gene: 6. CDR1 and CDR2 (germline): LGHDT, YNNKEL (reference sequence). This CDR3 contains 15 residues. The CDR3 here is CASSQVWRGGNEQYF. DNA of the CDR3: TGTGCCAGCAGCCAAGTTTGGCGGGGGGGTAACGAGCAGTACTTC.

The chain employs TRBV5-1 and TRBJ2-7; 9 nucleotides line up with TRBD1. V trimming: 9 bases; J trimming: 3 bases; junction bases outside the gene matches: 10. There are 14 residues in the CDR3. CDR1 is SGHRS and CDR2 is YFSETQ in the germline V gene. CDR3 residues: CATSDGTGHYEQYF. As DNA, the CDR3 is TGCGCCACCTCCGATGGGACAGGGCACTACGAGCAGTACTTC.

The gene calls are TRBV7-9 and TRBJ2-1; D not resolved. V gave up 7 bases and J gave up 5 bases, with 15 bases separating them. Germline V gene data show CDR1 as SEHNR and CDR2 as FQNEAQ (reference sequence). This CDR3 contains 14 residues. The CDR3 spells CASTPWLANNEQFF. The CDR3 bases are TGTGCCAGCACCCCCTGGCTGGCAAACAATGAGCAGTTCTTC.

CDR3 region: CASSLRDTYNEQFF. The CDR3 DNA reads TGTGCCAGCAGCTTAAGGGACACGTACAATGAGCAGTTCTTC. The chain has TRBV7-2 and TRBJ2-1, with TRBD1 as a possible D gene (6 bases). V lost 2 bases and J lost 4, with 9 bases in between. Germline V lookup: CDR1 SGHTA, CDR2 FQGNSA. The CDR3 sequence is 14 residues long.

The DNA of the CDR3 is TGTGCCAGCAGCCAGCTGACTAGGGACAATGAGCAGTTCTTC. It codes for CASSQLTRDNEQFF. The chain uses TRBV3-1 (or the pseudogene TRBV3-2) and TRBJ2-1; tentative D call: TRBD2 (6 bases). From germline, CDR1 is LGHDT and CDR2 YNNKEL (reference sequence). The ends were cut back, 3 bases at V and 5 bases at J, with 11 bases in the middle. The CDR3 sequence is 14 residues long.

The chain is built from TRBV2 and TRBJ2-1; TRBD2 agrees at 9 bases. The CDR3 has 15 residues. Germline values: CDR1 SNHLY, CDR2 FYNNEI. The trim removed 3 bases at V and 9 bases at J, leaving 9 bases unmatched. In DNA, the CDR3 is TGTGCCAGCAGTGATCTTGCGGGCGGGGGGGCTGAGCAGTTCTTC. This codes for CASSDLAGGGAEQFF.

The rearrangement joins TRBV24-1 to TRBJ1-4, with TRBD1 matching over 10 bases. The CDR3 runs to 15 residues. Losses at the gene ends were 3 bases for V and 6 bases for J; bases not matched to a gene: 3. Germline V gene sequence: CDR1 KGHDR, CDR2 SFDVKD. The CDR3 DNA follows: TGTGCCACCAGTGATCCCGGGACAGGGGATGAAAAACTGTTTTTT. Its translation: CATSDPGTGDEKLFF.

The chain has TRBV2 and TRBJ2-7; 10 bases are a match to TRBD2. CDR3 length equals 17 residues. Germline CDR1 is SNHLY and CDR2 is FYNNEI. Trimming took 1 base from V and 0 from J; bases not matched to a gene: 6. CDR3 nucleotides: TGTGCCAGCAGTGAAGGTCAGCGGGGGGGCTCCTCCTACGAGCAGTACTTC. This gives the protein CASSEGQRGGSSYEQYF.

The rearrangement uses TRBV11-3 and TRBJ2-7; 7 positions match TRBD1. Trimming cost V 5 bases and J 3 bases; bases outside gene matches: 10. The CDR3 runs 15 residues. CDR1 is SGHNT, CDR2 YENEEA, per germline. The CDR3 here is CASSLNAGDSYEQYF. CDR3 bases: TGTGCCAGCAGCCTGAACGCCGGGGACAGCTACGAGCAGTACTTC. Based on the CDR3 plus reference TRBV11-3 and TRBJ2-7, the full variable domain is EAGVVQSPRYKIIEKKQPVAFWCNPISGHNTLYWYLQNLGQGPELLIRYENEEAVDDSQLPKDRFSAERLKGVDSTLKIQPAELGDSAVYLCASSLNAGDSYEQYFGPGTRLTVT.

The CDR3 bases are TGTGCCAGCAGCTCCTACTACGAGCAGTACTTC. Protein: CASSSYYEQYF. V usage is TRBV7-2 and J usage is TRBJ2-7; D call uncertain. Deletions cut 4 bases from V and 3 bases from J, with 4 bases between. Germline lookup yields CDR1 SGHTA and CDR2 FQGNSA. This CDR3 is 11 amino acids long.

V is TRBV5-1 and J is TRBJ2-1; 7 bases map to TRBD2. Germline CDR1 is SGHRS and CDR2 is YFSETQ. The junction had 2 bases not matched to a gene; V was cut back by 0 bases and J by 2 bases. CDR3 size: 15 residues. The CDR3 DNA reads as TGCGCCAGCAGCTTGGGAGCGGGACCCTACAATGAGCAGTTCTTC. It specifies CASSLGAGPYNEQFF.

The V call is TRBV19, the J call TRBJ1-1; D might be TRBD1 (6 bases). V shed 5 bases and J shed 1 base, with 14 bases lying between them. The CDR3 covers 15 residues. Germline CDR1 LNHDA, CDR2 SQIVND (reference sequence). Here the CDR3 DNA reads TGTGCCAGTAGTCCCGCGGAAGGGGGGAACACTGAAGCTTTCTTT. Amino acid sequence: CASSPAEGGNTEAFF.

The chain couples TRBV7-9 to TRBJ2-1; possible D gene TRBD1, 5 bases. V gave up 1 base and J gave up 8 bases, with 15 bases separating them. The CDR3 has 15 amino acids. Germline CDR1 and CDR2: SEHNR and FQNEAQ (reference sequence). The CDR3 spells CASSLGQGSFDEQFF. DNA of the CDR3: TGTGCCAGCAGCTTAGGTCAGGGAAGTTTCGATGAGCAGTTCTTC.

The genes are TRBV18 and TRBJ2-5; no clear D gene. The CDR3 consists of 15 residues. Trimming took 6 bases from V and 5 from J, leaving 19 bases between them. The germline V gene encodes CDR1 KGHSH and CDR2 LQKENI. Here the CDR3 reads CASSPPYGNGETQYF. CDR3 sequence (DNA): TGTGCCAGCTCTCCCCCGTACGGAAACGGGGAGACCCAGTACTTC.

The chain has TRBV5-1 and TRBJ1-6; tentative D call: TRBD1 (5 bases). V lost 1 base, J lost 6 bases, and 14 bases lay in between. The germline gives CDR1 SGHRS, CDR2 YFSETQ. This CDR3 comprises 16 residues. CDR3 nucleotide sequence: TGCGCCAGCAGCTTGAACTGGGACTCTTCTAATTCACCCCTCCACTTT. Translated: CASSLNWDSSNSPLHF.

The chain joins TRBV4-1 to TRBJ2-7; D possibly corresponds to TRBD2 (6 bases). The CDR3 spans 12 residues. CDR1 and CDR2 from the germline V gene are MGHRA and YSYEKL. V lost 3 bases and J 6 bases, leaving 9 bases between the germline ends. The CDR3 loop reads CASSQLGGEQYF. DNA for the CDR3: TGCGCCAGCAGCCAGCTGGGGGGCGAGCAGTACTTC.

V gene TRBV5-1 combines with J gene TRBJ2-5; 10 bases agree with TRBD1. J gave up 4 bases and V 4 bases, and 7 bases lay outside the gene matches. The CDR3 is 15 residues long. Germline CDR1 and CDR2: SGHRS and YFSETQ. The CDR3 reads CASSHEDRGSETQYF. The CDR3 nucleotides are TGCGCCAGCAGCCACGAGGACAGGGGGTCAGAGACCCAGTACTTC.

This sequence joins TRBV6-2 or TRBV6-3 and TRBJ2-2, with 8 bases lining up with TRBD2. After removal of 5 bases from V and 6 bases from J, the junction contained 5 bases not matched to a gene. This CDR3 contains 14 residues. CDR1 is MNHEY, CDR2 SVGEGT, per germline. CDR3 sequence (DNA): TGTGCCAGCAGTCTCCGGGGGGGCTCCGGGGAGCTGTTTTTT. It codes for CASSLRGGSGELFF.